The sequence of this T cell receptor (beta chain) was determined in a study of T-cell memory formation after mild COVID-19. The study's findings and limits: Later expanders leaned CD4+, whereas clones that contracted between day 15 and 85 were balanced CD4/CD8. Largely, contracting CD4+ clones fell within CM and EM, and contracting CD8+ clones within EMRA. Pre-infection memory showed some responding clones, and this suggested that cross-reactive memory joined.

A 5'RACE reaction primed in the constant segment made cDNA libraries of TCR alpha and TCR beta, and these carried sample barcodes and UMIs. TCRdb fed the 5' RACE reads into MiXCR, producing one record per CDR3 protein. The table has around 500,000 distinct CDR3 sequences, 15% to 20% seen once. Trimming cost V 3 bases and J 5 bases, with 17 bases left between them. Germline V gene lookup returns CDR1 LGHDT and CDR2 YNNKEL (reference sequence). The CDR3 runs to 16 residues. Comment on this clonotype: Its antigen is as yet unknown.

The TCR comes from an adult woman who had mild COVID-19 (a few samples of this study predate the infection). Cell type and time point are not known. The material sequenced was PBMCs or a T cell subset sorted from them (not recorded which). The chain recombines TRBV3-1 with TRBJ2-1, with D perhaps assigned TRBD1 or TRBD2 (5 bases each). CDR3 sequence: CASSHVIGTKDNEQFF. The CDR3 bases are TGTGCCAGCAGCCACGTGATCGGGACCAAAGACAATGAGCAGTTCTTC.